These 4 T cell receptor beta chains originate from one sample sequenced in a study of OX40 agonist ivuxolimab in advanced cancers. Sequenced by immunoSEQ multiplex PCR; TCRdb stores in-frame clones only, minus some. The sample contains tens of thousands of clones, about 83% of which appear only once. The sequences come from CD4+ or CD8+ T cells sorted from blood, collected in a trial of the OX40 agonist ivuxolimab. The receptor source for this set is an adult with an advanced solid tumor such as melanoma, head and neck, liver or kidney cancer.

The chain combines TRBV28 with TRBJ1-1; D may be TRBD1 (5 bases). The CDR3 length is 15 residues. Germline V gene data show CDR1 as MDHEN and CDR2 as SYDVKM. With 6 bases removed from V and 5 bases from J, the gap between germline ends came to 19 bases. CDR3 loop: CASSSLRDFITEAFF. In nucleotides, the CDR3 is TGTGCCAGCAGCAGCCTTAGGGACTTTATTACTGAAGCTTTCTTT.

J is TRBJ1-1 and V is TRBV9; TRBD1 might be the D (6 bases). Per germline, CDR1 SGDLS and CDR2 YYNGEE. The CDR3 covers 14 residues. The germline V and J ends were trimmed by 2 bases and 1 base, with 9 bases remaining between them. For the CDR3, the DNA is TGTGCCAGCAGCGTTGGGGGCACGAACACTGAAGCTTTCTTT. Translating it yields CASSVGGTNTEAFF.

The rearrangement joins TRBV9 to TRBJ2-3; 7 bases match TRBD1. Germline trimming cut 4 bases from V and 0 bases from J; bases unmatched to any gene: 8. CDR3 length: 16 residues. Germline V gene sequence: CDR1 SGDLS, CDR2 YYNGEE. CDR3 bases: TGTGCCAGCAGCCCACAGGGGCAGGCCAGCACAGATACGCAGTATTTT. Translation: CASSPQGQASTDTQYF.

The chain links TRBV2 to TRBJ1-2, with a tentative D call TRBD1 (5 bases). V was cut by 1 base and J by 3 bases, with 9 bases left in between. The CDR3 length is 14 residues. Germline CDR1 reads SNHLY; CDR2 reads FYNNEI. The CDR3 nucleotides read TGTGCCAGCAGTGAAGGGTGGGGGGACTATGGCTACACCTTC. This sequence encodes CASSEGWGDYGYTF.